These 13 T cell receptor beta chains were sequenced from one sample in a study of cytomegalovirus exposure and HLA in healthy donors. The PCR had 60 Vbeta and 13 Jbeta primers. Libraries were prepared by immunoSEQ multiplex PCR; TCRdb keeps only in-frame clonotypes and omits some of them. In the table there are roughly 200,000 clones, approximately 80% of which are singletons. Source material: PBMCs. Receptors originate from a woman aged 40 to 55 in good health and CMV-seronegative.

The chain has TRBV7-6 and TRBJ2-1; TRBD2 matches at 9 bases. Losses at the gene ends were 1 base for V and 7 bases for J; bases not matched to a gene: 14. CDR3 length: 18 amino acids. Germline CDR1 and CDR2: SGHVS and FNYEAQ. CDR3 bases: TGTGCCAGCAGCTTAGTGGGTAGGATGAGCGGGGGGCGGAATGAGCAGTTCTTC. This codes for CASSLVGRMSGGRNEQFF.

This rearrangement joins TRBV7-3 to TRBJ2-2; 7 positions match TRBD1. There are 15 residues in the CDR3. Looked up from germline, CDR1 is SGHTA and CDR2 is FQGTGA. Trimming at V came to 2 bases and at J to 4 bases, leaving 4 bases not matched to a gene. The CDR3 region is CASSLEGAATGELFF. CDR3 nucleotide sequence: TGTGCCAGCAGCTTAGAGGGGGCTGCCACCGGGGAGCTGTTTTTT.

On this clone itself: One end of the junction does not line up with germline, which may come from a read error. This chain connects TRBV19 to TRBJ2-7; a weak D match, TRBD1 (6 bases). Germline CDR1 LNHDA, CDR2 SQIVND (reference sequence). The CDR3 covers 15 residues. The CDR3 coding sequence is TGTGCCAGTAGTATAGATCTCACAGGGCTCTACGGGCAGTACTTC. It translates to CASSIDLTGLYGQYF.

The chain recombines TRBV14 with TRBJ1-2; 8 bases line up with TRBD1. The CDR3 is 15 residues long. V was pared by 2 bases and J by 7 bases, with 9 bases of the junction left unmatched. CDR1 is SGHDN, CDR2 FVKESK, per germline. CDR3 region: CASSQPTAGGGGYTF. In nucleotides, the CDR3 is TGTGCCAGCAGCCAACCGACCGCAGGGGGCGGTGGCTACACCTTC.

The V call is TRBV27, the J call TRBJ2-7; TRBD1 matches 8 bases. V dropped 4 bases and J dropped 2; count of bases not matched to a gene: 7. The CDR3 totals 15 residues. Germline assignment: CDR1 MNHEY and CDR2 SMNVEV (reference sequence). In nucleotides, the CDR3 is TGTGCCAGCAGTTCCCGCGGGACAGGACCCTACGAGCAGTACTTC. Amino acid sequence: CASSSRGTGPYEQYF.

The chain is built from TRBV19 and TRBJ1-1, with 7 bases that match TRBD1. The V gene end was trimmed by 6 bases and the J gene end by 2 bases; junction bases not matched to a gene: 12. The length of the CDR3 is 16 residues. Germline CDR1 reads LNHDA; CDR2 reads SQIVND (reference sequence). CDR3 sequence (DNA): TGTGCCAGTAGATGGGAGACAGGGAAGGGCAACACTGAAGCTTTCTTT. This translates into CASRWETGKGNTEAFF.

The V gene is TRBV5-1, the J gene TRBJ2-7; D not certain. The CDR3 sequence is 14 residues long. The germline gives CDR1 SGHRS, CDR2 YFSETQ. V dropped 4 bases and J dropped 1 base, with 12 bases sitting between them. The CDR3 here is CASSPRVASYEQYF. CDR3 DNA: TGCGCCAGCAGCCCCCGGGTTGCGTCCTACGAGCAGTACTTC.

The chain uses TRBV11-3 and TRBJ2-7; maybe TRBD2 (5 bases). Germline loops: CDR1 SGHNT, CDR2 YENEEA. The length of the CDR3 is 14 residues. Trimming removed 0 bases from V and 5 bases from J, with 11 bases in between. The CDR3 sequence is CASSLDPSNDEQYF. In nucleotides, the CDR3 is TGTGCCAGCAGCTTAGATCCTAGCAATGACGAGCAGTACTTC.

V gene TRBV7-3 combines with J gene TRBJ1-5; D unresolved. Per the germline V gene, CDR1 is SGHTA and CDR2 is FQGTGA. There are 15 residues in the CDR3. The V end was cut by 2 bases, the J end by 0 bases, with 8 bases between. CDR3 amino acids: CASSLPQFSNQPQHF. CDR3 in DNA: TGTGCCAGCAGCTTACCCCAATTTAGCAATCAGCCCCAGCATTTT.

The V and J genes are TRBV5-1 and TRBJ1-6; 10 bases are shared with TRBD1. CDR1 and CDR2 (germline): SGHRS, YFSETQ. The length of the CDR3 is 19 residues. The trim removed 4 bases at V and 6 bases at J, leaving 16 bases unmatched. This CDR3 is CASSPDPRQGAGSNSPLHF. Written as DNA, the CDR3 is TGCGCCAGCAGCCCTGACCCACGACAGGGGGCGGGAAGTAATTCACCCCTCCACTTT.

V and J are TRBV6-1 and TRBJ2-7; D gene uncertain. The V end was cut by 1 base, the J end by 1 base, with 5 bases between. The CDR3 contains 13 residues. Germline V gives CDR1 MNHNS, CDR2 SASEGT. CDR3 region: CASSEGRSYEQYF. CDR3 DNA: TGTGCCAGCAGTGAAGGCAGATCCTACGAGCAGTACTTC.

V is TRBV9 and J is TRBJ2-7, with D possibly TRBD2 on 5 matching bases. Trimming removed 0 bases from V and 4 bases from J, with 14 bases in between. From germline, CDR1 is SGDLS and CDR2 YYNGEE. This CDR3 has 15 residues. This CDR3 reads CASSVAMGSPYEQYF. The CDR3 nucleotides are TGTGCCAGCAGCGTAGCGATGGGGAGTCCATACGAGCAGTACTTC.

The CDR3 sequence is CASSVAGYQPQHF. CDR3 in DNA: TGTGCCAGCAGCGTAGCTGGCTATCAGCCCCAGCATTTT. This chain joins TRBV9 and TRBJ1-5; no clear D. Per the germline V gene, CDR1 is SGDLS and CDR2 is YYNGEE. With 0 bases removed from V and 5 bases from J, the gap between germline ends came to 6 bases. The CDR3 length is 13 residues. The full variable domain, in which reference TRBV9 and TRBJ1-5 provide the parts outside the CDR3, is DSGVTQTPKHLITATGQRVTLRCSPRSGDLSVYWYQQSLDQGLQFLIQYYNGEERAKGNILERFSAQQFPDLHSELNLSSLELGDSALYFCASSVAGYQPQHFGDGTRLSIL.